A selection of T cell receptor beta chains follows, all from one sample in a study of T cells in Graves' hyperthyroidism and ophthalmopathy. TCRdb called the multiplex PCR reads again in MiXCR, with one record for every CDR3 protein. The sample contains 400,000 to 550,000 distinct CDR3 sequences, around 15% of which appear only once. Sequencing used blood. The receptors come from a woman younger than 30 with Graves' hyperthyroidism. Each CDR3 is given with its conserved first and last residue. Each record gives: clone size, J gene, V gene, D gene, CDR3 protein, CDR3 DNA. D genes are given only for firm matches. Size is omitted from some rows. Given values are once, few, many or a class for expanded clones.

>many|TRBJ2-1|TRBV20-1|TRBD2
CSARPGTRPYEQFF
TGCAGTGCTAGGCCCGGGACTAGGCCCTACGAGCAGTTCTTC
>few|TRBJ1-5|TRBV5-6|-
CASSPGVDQPQHF
TGTGCCAGCAGCCCCGGGGTCGATCAGCCCCAGCATTTT
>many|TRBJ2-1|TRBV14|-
CASSQDSGPIYNEQFF
TGTGCCAGCAGCCAAGATTCGGGACCAATTTACAATGAGCAGTTCTTC
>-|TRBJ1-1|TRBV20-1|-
CSAAGRGTEAFF
TGCAGTGCCGCAGGGAGAGGAACTGAAGCTTTCTTT
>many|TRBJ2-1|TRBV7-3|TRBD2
CASSVYPGLLNNEQFF
TGTGCCAGCAGCGTCTACCCGGGACTACTCAATAATGAGCAGTTCTTC
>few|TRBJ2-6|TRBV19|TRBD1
CASRRDRGRFSGANVLTF
TGTGCCAGTAGGAGAGACAGGGGCCGATTCTCTGGGGCCAACGTCCTGACTTTC
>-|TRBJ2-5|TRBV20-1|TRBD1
CSALRGWFALQETQYF
TGCAGTGCCCTCAGGGGGTGGTTCGCGCTCCAAGAGACCCAGTACTTC
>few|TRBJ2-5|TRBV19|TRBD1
CASSEIPGQVEETQYF
TGTGCCAGTAGTGAAATTCCGGGACAGGTCGAAGAGACCCAGTACTTC
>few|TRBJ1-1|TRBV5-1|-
CASSFWEDTEAFF
TGCGCCAGCAGCTTCTGGGAGGACACTGAAGCTTTCTTT
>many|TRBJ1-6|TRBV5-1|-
CASSSGTDHSPLHF
TGCGCCAGCAGCTCCGGGACGGACCATTCACCCCTCCACTTT
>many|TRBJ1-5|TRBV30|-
CAFDQQDGTPQHF
TGTGCCTTCGACCAACAGGACGGGACGCCCCAGCATTTT
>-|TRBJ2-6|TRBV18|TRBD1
CASSPQTGGAGANVLTF
TGTGCCAGCTCACCTCAGACAGGGGGCGCGGGGGCCAACGTCCTGACTTTC
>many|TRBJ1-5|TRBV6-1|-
CASRPRGGGNQPQHF
TGTGCCAGCAGACCTCGCGGGGGGGGCAATCAGCCCCAGCATTTT
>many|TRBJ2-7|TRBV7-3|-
CASSKTRTDEQYF
TGTGCCAGCAGCAAGACACGGACTGACGAGCAGTACTTC
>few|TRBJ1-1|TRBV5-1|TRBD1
CASSSQGAFMNTEAFF
TGCGCCAGCAGCTCCCAGGGGGCGTTCATGAACACTGAAGCTTTCTTT
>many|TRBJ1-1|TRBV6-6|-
CASSYATRGTEAFF
TGTGCCAGCAGTTACGCTACCCGGGGGACTGAAGCTTTCTTT
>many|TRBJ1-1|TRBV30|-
CAWSVGPNTEAFF
TGTGCCTGGAGTGTAGGACCAAACACTGAAGCTTTCTTT
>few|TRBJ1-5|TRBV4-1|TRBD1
CASSRIQGAGNQPQHF
TGCGCCAGCAGCCGAATACAGGGGGCCGGCAATCAGCCCCAGCATTTT
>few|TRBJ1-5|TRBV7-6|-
CASSLLSRAGNQPQHF
TGTGCCAGCAGCTTATTATCCAGGGCTGGCAATCAGCCCCAGCATTTT
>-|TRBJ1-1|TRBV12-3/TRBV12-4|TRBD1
CASANQSRGRAFF
TGTGCCAGCGCAAACCAGAGTAGGGGGCGAGCTTTCTTT
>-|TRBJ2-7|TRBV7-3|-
CASSFFSGSYEQYF
TGTGCCAGCAGCTTTTTTTCGGGCTCCTACGAGCAGTACTTC
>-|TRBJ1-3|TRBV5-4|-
CASSLMGSGNTIYF
TGTGCCAGCAGCTTGATGGGCTCTGGAAACACCATATATTTT
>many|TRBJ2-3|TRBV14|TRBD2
CASSLFKKRESPDTQYF
TGTGCCAGCAGCCTGTTCAAGAAGCGGGAGTCCCCAGATACGCAGTATTTT
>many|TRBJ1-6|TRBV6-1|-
CASRILPSSYNSPLHF
TGTGCCAGCAGGATCCTACCTAGCTCCTATAATTCACCCCTCCACTTT
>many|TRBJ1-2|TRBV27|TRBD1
CASSPRQGVGYGYTF
TGTGCCAGCAGCCCACGACAGGGGGTTGGCTATGGCTACACCTTC
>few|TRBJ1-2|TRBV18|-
CASSQQWTGYTF
TGTGCCAGCTCACAGCAGTGGACCGGCTACACCTTC
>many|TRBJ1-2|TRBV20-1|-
CSAEGVNYGYTF
TGCAGTGCCGAAGGAGTGAACTATGGCTACACCTTC
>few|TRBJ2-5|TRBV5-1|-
CASSLGGAQYF
TGCGCCAGCAGCTTGGGAGGGGCCCAGTACTTC
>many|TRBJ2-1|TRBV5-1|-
CASAPAGPNNEQFF
TGCGCCAGCGCCCCGGCCGGCCCTAACAATGAGCAGTTCTTC
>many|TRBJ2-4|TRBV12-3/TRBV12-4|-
CASSPQGVRGKNIQYF
TGTGCCAGCAGTCCGCAGGGAGTTAGGGGCAAAAACATTCAGTACTTC
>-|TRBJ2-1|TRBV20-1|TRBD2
CSARASRGAGGSYNEQFF
TGCAGTGCTAGAGCCTCCCGGGGGGCGGGGGGCTCCTACAATGAGCAGTTCTTC
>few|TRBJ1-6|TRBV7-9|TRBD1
CASSWEDRGNSPLHF
TGTGCCAGCAGCTGGGAGGACAGGGGGAATTCACCCCTCCACTTT
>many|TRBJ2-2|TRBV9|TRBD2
CASSVGVGSSGFTGELFF
TGTGCCAGCAGCGTAGGGGTGGGGTCTAGCGGATTCACCGGGGAGCTGTTTTTT
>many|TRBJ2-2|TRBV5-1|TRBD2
CASSSNSGETGELFF
TGCGCCAGCAGCTCTAATAGCGGGGAAACCGGGGAGCTGTTTTTT
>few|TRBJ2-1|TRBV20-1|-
CSAPGLHIGNNEQFF
TGCAGTGCTCCGGGACTGCATATCGGCAACAATGAGCAGTTCTTC
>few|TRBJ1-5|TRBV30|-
CAWGLGVSQPQHF
TGTGCCTGGGGACTGGGAGTGAGCCAGCCCCAGCATTTT
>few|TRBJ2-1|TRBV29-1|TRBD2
CSVVGEGEQFF
TGCAGCGTCGTCGGGGAGGGTGAGCAGTTCTTC
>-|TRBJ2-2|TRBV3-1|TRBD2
CASSQELAGVAAGELFF
TGTGCCAGCAGCCAAGAGCTGGCGGGAGTGGCGGCCGGGGAGCTGTTTTTT
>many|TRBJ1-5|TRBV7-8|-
CASSLGRMSNQPQHF
TGTGCCAGCAGCTTAGGCAGGATGAGCAATCAGCCCCAGCATTTT
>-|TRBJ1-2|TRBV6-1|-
CASTQGGGNYGYTF
TGTGCCAGCACCCAAGGTGGAGGAAACTATGGCTACACCTTC
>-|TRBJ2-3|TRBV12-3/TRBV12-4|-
CAIEQSSTDTQYF
TGTGCCATAGAACAATCTAGCACAGATACGCAGTATTTT
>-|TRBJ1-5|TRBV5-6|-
CASSPGGGRRRNQPQHF
TGTGCCAGCAGCCCCGGTGGGGGACGGCGTCGCAATCAGCCCCAGCATTTT
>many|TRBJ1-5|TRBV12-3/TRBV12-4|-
CASSLAPGPGHQPQHF
TGTGCCAGCAGTTTAGCCCCGGGTCCGGGCCATCAGCCCCAGCATTTT
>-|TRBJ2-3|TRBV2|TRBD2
CASSTLAGVGSDTQYF
TGCGCCAGCTCCACCTTAGCGGGAGTTGGGTCAGATACGCAGTATTTT
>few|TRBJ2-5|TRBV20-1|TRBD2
CSARGLAGGEETQYF
TGCAGTGCTAGGGGACTAGCGGGAGGGGAAGAGACCCAGTACTTC
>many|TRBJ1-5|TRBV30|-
CAWSVGQSNQPQHF
TGTGCCTGGAGTGTAGGACAGAGCAATCAGCCCCAGCATTTT